The clone carrying this TCR beta chain was seen a few times. Its specificity is unknown. At one of its ends the junction is not consistent with the germline gene, which may arise from a read error. Template switching (which added a universal primer site) was used, and cDNA carried unique molecular identifiers. Each CDR3 protein gets one entry after TCRdb re-called the 5' RACE reads with MiXCR. The top ten clones hold about 3% of a sample with some 240,000 distinct CDR3 sequences, about 9% of them seen once. Per germline, CDR1 SQVTM and CDR2 ANQGSEA. The CDR3 has 13 residues. This sample is drawn from a study of identical twins. General observations from the study: Alpha sequences out of frame and shared by twins had excess low generation probability.

This sample was also put to use in a study of yellow fever vaccine responses in identical twins.

Sequenced sample: CD8+ T cells sorted from blood. The TCR sequence derives from a young woman in good health. The chain employs TRBV29-1 and TRBJ1-1; no firm D call. The CDR3 loop is CSVKDILYTEAFF. For the CDR3, the DNA is TGCAGCGTTAAAGACATCCTCTACACTGAAGCTTTCTTT.